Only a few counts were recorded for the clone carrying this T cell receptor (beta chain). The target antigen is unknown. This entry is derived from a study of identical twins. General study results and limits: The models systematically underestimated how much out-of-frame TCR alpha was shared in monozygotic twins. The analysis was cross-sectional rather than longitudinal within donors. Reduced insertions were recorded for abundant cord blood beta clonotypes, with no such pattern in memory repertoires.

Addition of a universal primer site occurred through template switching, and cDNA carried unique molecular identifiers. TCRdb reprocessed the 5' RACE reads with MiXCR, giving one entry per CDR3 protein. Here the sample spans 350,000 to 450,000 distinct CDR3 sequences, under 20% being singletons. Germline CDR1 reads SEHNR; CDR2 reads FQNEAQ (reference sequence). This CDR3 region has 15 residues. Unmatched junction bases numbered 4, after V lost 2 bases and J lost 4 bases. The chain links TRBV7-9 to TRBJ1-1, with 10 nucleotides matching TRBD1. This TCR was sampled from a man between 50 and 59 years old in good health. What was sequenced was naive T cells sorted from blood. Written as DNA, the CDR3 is TGTGCCAGCAGCTTACTAGGACAGGGGGGCACTGAAGCTTTCTTT. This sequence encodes CASSLLGQGGTEAFF.